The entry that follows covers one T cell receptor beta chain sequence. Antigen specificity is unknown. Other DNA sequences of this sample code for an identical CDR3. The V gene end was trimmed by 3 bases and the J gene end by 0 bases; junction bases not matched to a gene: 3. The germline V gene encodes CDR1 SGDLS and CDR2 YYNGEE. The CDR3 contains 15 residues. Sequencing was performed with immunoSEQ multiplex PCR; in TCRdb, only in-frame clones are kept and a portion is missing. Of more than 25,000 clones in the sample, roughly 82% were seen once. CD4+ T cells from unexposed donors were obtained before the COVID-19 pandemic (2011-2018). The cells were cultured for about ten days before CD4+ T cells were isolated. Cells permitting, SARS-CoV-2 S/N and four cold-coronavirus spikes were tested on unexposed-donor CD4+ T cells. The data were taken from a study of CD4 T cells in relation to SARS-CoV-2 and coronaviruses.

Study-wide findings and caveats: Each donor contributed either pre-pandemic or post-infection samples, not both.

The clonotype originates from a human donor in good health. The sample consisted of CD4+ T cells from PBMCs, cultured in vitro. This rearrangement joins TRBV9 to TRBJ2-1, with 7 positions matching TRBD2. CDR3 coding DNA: TGTGCCAGCAGCGAAAGGGAGGGCTCCTACAATGAGCAGTTCTTC. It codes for CASSEREGSYNEQFF.